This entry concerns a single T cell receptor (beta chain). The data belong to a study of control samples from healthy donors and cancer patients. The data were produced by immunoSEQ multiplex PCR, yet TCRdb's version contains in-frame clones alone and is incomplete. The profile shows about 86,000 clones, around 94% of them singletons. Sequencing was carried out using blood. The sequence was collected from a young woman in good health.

The CDR3 nucleotides are TGTGCCACCAGCAGAGTTCGGCTCGGGAACGGCAATGAGCAGTTCTTC. It yields the protein CATSRVRLGNGNEQFF. This chain joins TRBV15 and TRBJ2-1; D possibly corresponds to TRBD2 (5 bases). CDR3 size: 16 residues. V gave up 1 base and J gave up 6 bases, with 16 bases separating them. Germline V gene lookup returns CDR1 LNHNV and CDR2 YYDKDF (reference sequence).